The sequence of this T cell receptor (beta chain) was determined in a study of fetal regulatory T cell absence and autoimmunity listed by TCRdb under 2017. About the investigation overall: Exocrine pancreas autoimmunity was observed in the IPEX patients in the absence of clinical diabetes. What the study reported, not specific to this receptor: Significant oligoclonal enrichment of the TCR compartment was observed in pancreas versus cord blood, with some top clones enriched more than 100-fold. The oligoclonal enrichment was interpreted as support for antigen-driven autoimmunity occurring in the pancreas before birth in IPEX syndrome. Cord blood and pancreas had broadly similar TRB gene family usage, which resembled published neonatal and adult repertoires.

For repertoire sequencing, genomic DNA was processed from frozen pancreas tissue. Genomic DNA, 2-3 ug, was extracted from umbilical cord blood or frozen pancreas using the DNeasy Blood and Tissue Kit. TCRbeta CDR3 regions were amplified and barcoded by two-step multiplex PCR on the immunoSEQ human TCRbeta survey platform. Libraries were sequenced on Illumina instruments, and IgH from the same samples was sequenced in parallel. In the authors' own workflow: Raw reads were filtered against IMGT V, D, J definitions and binned by a nearest-neighbor algorithm to remove PCR and sequencing errors. Clones were defined as identical nucleotide sequences, and differential abundance between tissues was assessed by per-clone Fisher exact tests with a pFDR threshold of p<0.01. Clones with frequencies too low for statistical inference were excluded by a minimum inclusion filter of 10 in either sample. The immunoSEQ Analyzer was used for pairwise clonal comparisons, and IMGT tools were used to assess gene family usage. This immuneACCESS table, as held by TCRdb, lists in-frame sequences with V and J called but not all clones. Of the missing ones, under half trace to an unresolved V gene in checked studies; the others have no known cause. For V, J and clone size, that table is used; D and trimming come from the DNA. This sample has 95,000 to 100,000 clones in its table, and less than 80% of those were observed once. The ten largest clonotypes hold about 2.1% of the sample.

V ends up 4 bases short and J 4 bases short, with an unmatched junction base count of 13. Spanning cysteine to phenylalanine, the CDR3 consists of 17 amino acids. Solely the CDR3 DNA is kept, with 51 bases framed from the first base. In the germline V gene, CDR1 corresponds to LGHNA and CDR2 to YNFKEQ. Comments on this clone: Its cognate antigen has yet to be identified. No much larger clone is present one base from it, and per-base qualities are unavailable.

Recombination linked TRBV4-2 to TRBJ2-3, with 8 junctional bases fitting TRBD1. This TCR was recovered from a male donor with IPEX syndrome. What was sequenced was pancreas tissue. The CDR3 region reads CASSLSNLIRGPDTQYF. The nucleotides read TGTGCCAGCAGCCTCTCCAACCTAATCAGGGGGCCAGATACGCAGTATTTT.